Following are 7 T cell receptor beta chains from one sample sequenced in a study of T cells after yellow fever vaccination. MiXCR, run by TCRdb on the 5' RACE reads, gives a single entry per CDR3 protein. The table has 240,000 or so distinct CDR3 sequences, 6.9% seen once. This material consisted of CD4+ T cells sorted from PBMCs, taken 15 days after the yellow fever booster vaccination. All receptors come from a man aged 25 to 45 who received the YFV17D yellow fever vaccine.

Many counts were recorded for this clonotype. The chain employs TRBV12-3 or TRBV12-4 and TRBJ1-5; possibly TRBD1 for D (5 bases). The CDR3 extends over 15 amino acids. With 5 bases removed from V and 4 bases from J, the gap between germline ends came to 15 bases. CDR3 amino acids: CASSPDGAGNQPQHF. In DNA, the CDR3 is TGTGCCAGCAGTCCGGATGGGGCGGGGAATCAGCCCCAGCATTTT.

The CDR3 DNA sequence: TGCGCCAGCAGCCCCAGAACTAGTACTGAGCAGTTCTTC. Protein product: CASSPRTSTEQFF. The chain has TRBV5-1 and TRBJ2-1; a possible D gene is TRBD2 (5 bases). The CDR3 runs 13 residues. V was pared by 4 bases and J by 9 bases, with 14 bases between. CDR1 and CDR2 (germline): SGHRS, YFSETQ.

This chain uses TRBV5-1 with TRBJ1-1; D ambiguous. Deletions cut 4 bases from V and 1 base from J, with 11 bases between. This CDR3 is 14 amino acids long. CDR1 is SGHRS and CDR2 is YFSETQ in the germline V gene. CDR3 nucleotides: TGCGCCAGCAGCCCTTTGGACCGGAACACTGAAGCTTTCTTT. It yields the protein CASSPLDRNTEAFF.

This clonotype was counted many times. Here the CDR3 reads CASSFNGQGANEKLFF. CDR3 DNA: TGCGCCAGCAGCTTCAACGGACAGGGGGCTAATGAAAAACTGTTTTTT. The rearrangement uses TRBV5-1 and TRBJ1-4, with 10 positions matching TRBD1. This CDR3 has 16 amino acids. J was trimmed by 3 bases and V by 2 bases; bases with no gene match: 4. From germline, CDR1 is SGHRS and CDR2 YFSETQ.

This clonotype was counted many times. The chain joins TRBV29-1 to TRBJ1-2; D not resolved. This CDR3 has 12 amino acids. Germline loops: CDR1 SQVTM, CDR2 ANQGSEA. V lost 7 bases to trimming and J lost 8 bases, with 17 bases between them. The CDR3 region has the DNA TGCAGCGCCACACGCGGAGACTTCGGCTACACCTTC. Protein product: CSATRGDFGYTF.

The V call is TRBV5-1, the J call TRBJ2-5; D may match TRBD1 or TRBD2 (6 bases each). Per germline, CDR1 SGHRS and CDR2 YFSETQ. The CDR3 is 14 residues long. Trimming stripped 4 bases from V and 5 bases from J, with 15 bases between. The CDR3 DNA is TGCGCCAGCAGCCCTCAGGGGAGGCTGGAGACCCAGTACTTC. Its protein is CASSPQGRLETQYF.

This clonotype was observed a handful of times. The chain has TRBV5-6 and TRBJ1-2; D is unclear. Looked up from germline, CDR1 is SGHDT and CDR2 is YYEEEE. V lost 4 bases to trimming and J lost 1 base, with 8 bases between them. The CDR3 totals 13 residues. The CDR3 DNA sequence: TGTGCCAGCAGCGCCGGACTTAACTATGGCTACACCTTC. Its protein is CASSAGLNYGYTF.